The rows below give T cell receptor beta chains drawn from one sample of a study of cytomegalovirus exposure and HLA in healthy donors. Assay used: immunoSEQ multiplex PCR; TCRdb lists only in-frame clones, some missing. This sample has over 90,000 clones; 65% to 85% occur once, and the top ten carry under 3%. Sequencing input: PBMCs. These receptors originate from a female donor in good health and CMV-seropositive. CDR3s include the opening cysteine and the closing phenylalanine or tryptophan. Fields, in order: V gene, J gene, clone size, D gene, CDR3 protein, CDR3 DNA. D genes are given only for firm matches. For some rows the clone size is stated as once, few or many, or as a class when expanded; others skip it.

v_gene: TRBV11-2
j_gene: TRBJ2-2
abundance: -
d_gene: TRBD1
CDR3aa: CASSRDRGTRGAKMLFF
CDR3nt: TGTGCCAGCAGCCGGGACAGGGGGACCCGGGGGGCTAAGATGTTGTTTTTT

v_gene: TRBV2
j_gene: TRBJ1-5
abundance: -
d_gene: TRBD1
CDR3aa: CASSGGQGLSQPQHF
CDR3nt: TGTGCCAGCAGTGGGGGACAGGGTTTAAGTCAGCCCCAGCATTTT

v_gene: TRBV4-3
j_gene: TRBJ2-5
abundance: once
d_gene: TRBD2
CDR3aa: CASSRLAGGQGQETQYF
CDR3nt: TGCGCCAGCAGCCGACTAGCGGGGGGGCAGGGACAAGAGACCCAGTACTTC

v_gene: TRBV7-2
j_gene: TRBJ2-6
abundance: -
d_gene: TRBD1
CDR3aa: CASSVGQISGANVLTF
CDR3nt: TGTGCCAGCAGCGTGGGACAGATCTCTGGGGCCAACGTCCTGACTTTC

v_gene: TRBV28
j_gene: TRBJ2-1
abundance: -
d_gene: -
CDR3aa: CASTGNEQFF
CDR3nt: TGTGCCTCCACAGGGAATGAGCAGTTCTTC

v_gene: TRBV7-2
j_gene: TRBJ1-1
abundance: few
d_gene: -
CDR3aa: CASSLRLEGGTEAFF
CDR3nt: TGTGCCAGCAGCTTAAGGTTGGAGGGAGGAACTGAAGCTTTCTTT

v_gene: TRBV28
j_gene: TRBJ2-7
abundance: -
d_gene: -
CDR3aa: CASRTQSYEQYF
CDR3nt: TGTGCCAGCCGGACACAATCCTACGAGCAGTACTTC

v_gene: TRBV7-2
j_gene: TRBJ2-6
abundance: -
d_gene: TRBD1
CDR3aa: CASSLAPVLSGTGVGANVLTF
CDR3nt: TGTGCCAGCAGCTTAGCGCCGGTATTATCCGGGACAGGGGTTGGGGCCAACGTCCTGACTTTC

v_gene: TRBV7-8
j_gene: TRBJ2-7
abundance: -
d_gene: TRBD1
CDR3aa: CASSPRTGILYEQYF
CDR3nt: TGTGCCAGCAGCCCCCGGACAGGGATACTCTACGAGCAGTACTTC

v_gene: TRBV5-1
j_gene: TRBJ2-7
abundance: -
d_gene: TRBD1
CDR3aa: CASRGQGKGSYEQYF
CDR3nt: TGCGCCAGCAGGGGACAGGGCAAGGGATCCTACGAGCAGTACTTC

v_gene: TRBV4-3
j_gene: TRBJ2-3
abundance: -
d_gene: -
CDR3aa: CASSQDAGADTQYF
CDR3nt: TGCGCCAGCAGCCAAGACGCAGGGGCAGATACGCAGTATTTT

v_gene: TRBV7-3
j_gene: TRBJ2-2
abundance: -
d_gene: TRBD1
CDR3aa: CASSGQGAGELFF
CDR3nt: TGTGCCAGCAGCGGACAGGGGGCCGGGGAGCTGTTTTTT

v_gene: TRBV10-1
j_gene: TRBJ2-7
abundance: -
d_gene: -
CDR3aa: CASSNRDNSYEQYF
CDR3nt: TGCGCCAGCAGCAATCGGGACAACTCCTACGAGCAGTACTTC

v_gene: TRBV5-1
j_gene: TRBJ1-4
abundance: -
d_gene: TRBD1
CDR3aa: CASSPGTGGEKLFF
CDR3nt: TGCGCCAGCAGCCCGGGGACAGGTGGCGAAAAACTGTTTTTT

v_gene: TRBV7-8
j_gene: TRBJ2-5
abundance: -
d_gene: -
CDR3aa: CASSEETQYF
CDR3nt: TGTGCCAGCTCGGAGGAGACCCAGTACTTC

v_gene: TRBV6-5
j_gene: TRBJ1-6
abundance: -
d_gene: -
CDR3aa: CASSDRTDYNSPLHF
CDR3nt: TGTGCCAGCAGCGACCGGACAGATTATAATTCACCCCTCCACTTT

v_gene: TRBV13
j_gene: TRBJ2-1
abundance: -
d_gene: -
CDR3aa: CASSLAGQSYNEQFF
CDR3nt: TGTGCCAGCAGCTTAGCAGGACAGTCCTACAATGAGCAGTTCTTC

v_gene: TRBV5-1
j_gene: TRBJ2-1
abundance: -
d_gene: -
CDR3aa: CASSFRHSSYNEQFF
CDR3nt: TGCGCCAGCAGCTTCAGACATAGCTCCTACAATGAGCAGTTCTTC

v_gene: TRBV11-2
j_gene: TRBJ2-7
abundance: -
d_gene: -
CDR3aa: CASSSSDRSLLRLDF
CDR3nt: TGTGCCAGCAGCTCCTCAGACAGGAGCCTCCTCCGGTTGGACTTC